The 31 T cell receptor beta chains below all came from one sample that was sequenced in a study of spatial heterogeneity in lung cancer. The time point: sample taken at primary tumor resection. The authors sequenced whole RNA from tumor, nontumor lung or frozen PBMC without sorting. TCRdb analysed the 5' RACE reads with MiXCR anew, one entry per CDR3 protein. The sample carries over 14,000 distinct CDR3 sequences, 7% to 9% recorded once. This specimen was PBMCs, taken at surgery. The receptor source for this set is a female donor with early-stage non-small cell lung cancer.

The chain links TRBV11-2 to TRBJ2-1; D possibly uses TRBD1 or TRBD2 (6 bases each). The CDR3 is 14 residues long. Germline CDR1 and CDR2: SGHAT and FQNNGV. The V and J ends lost 3 bases and 9 bases respectively, with 15 bases between them. The CDR3 nucleotides read TGTGCCAGCAGCTTTATCATAGGGGGAGGTGAGCAGTTCTTC. It yields the protein CASSFIIGGGEQFF.

In its sample, this clonotype was seen many times. V and J are TRBV10-1 and TRBJ1-1; D is unclear. The CDR3 covers 11 residues. Germline V gene data show CDR1 as WNHNN and CDR2 as SYGVQD (reference sequence). Between the trimmed V and J ends, which lost 5 bases and 4 bases, there was a span of 5 bases. For the CDR3, the DNA is TGCGCCAGCAGTCGAGGCACTGAAGCTTTCTTT. It is translated as CASSRGTEAFF.

Many counts were recorded for this clonotype. At one end the junction does not follow the germline gene, possibly because of a read error. The rearrangement joins TRBV7-7 to TRBJ1-6, with D maybe TRBD1 (5 bases). CDR1 SSHAT and CDR2 FNYEAQ come from the germline V gene (reference sequence). The CDR3 length is 18 residues. The CDR3 DNA reads TGTGCTAGCAGGAGGGGTCCTTCGATTAGCTCCTATAATTCACCCCTCCACTTT. This codes for CASRRGPSISSYNSPLHF.

This clonotype was detected many times. V is TRBV20-1 and J is TRBJ1-5, with D tentatively TRBD1 (6 bases). The ends were cut back, 1 base at V and 2 bases at J, with 6 bases in the middle. Germline loops: CDR1 DFQATT, CDR2 SNEGSKA (reference sequence). The CDR3 has 13 residues. This chain's CDR3 is CSARGTGNQPQHF. Here the CDR3 DNA reads TGCAGTGCTAGAGGGACAGGCAATCAGCCCCAGCATTTT.

This clonotype was detected many times. The chain is built from TRBV7-9 and TRBJ2-1, with D possibly TRBD2 on 6 matching bases. The germline V and J ends were trimmed by 1 base and 8 bases, with 18 bases remaining between them. Germline-derived CDR1 and CDR2 are SEHNR and FQNEAQ (reference sequence). This CDR3 is 16 amino acids long. The DNA of the CDR3 is TGTGCCAGCAGCTTAGTCTCGGGGGTAGTGGTCGATGAGCAGTTCTTC. Translated, it gives CASSLVSGVVVDEQFF.

This clonotype is categorized as medium-sized (0.01 to 0.1%). This rearrangement joins TRBV19 to TRBJ2-1; D remains ambiguous. CDR3 length: 12 amino acids. The germline V gene encodes CDR1 LNHDA and CDR2 SQIVND (reference sequence). V shed 8 bases and J shed 5 bases, with 10 bases lying between them. CDR3 nucleotide sequence: TGTGCCAGTCATGACTGGAACAATGAGCAGTTCTTC. Translated, it gives CASHDWNNEQFF.

This clonotype came up a few times. The chain recombines TRBV20-1 with TRBJ2-7; D may be TRBD1 or TRBD2 (5 bases each). Germline loops: CDR1 DFQATT, CDR2 SNEGSKA (reference sequence). Trimming pared 7 bases from V and 3 bases from J, leaving 16 bases between. The CDR3 is 13 residues long. CDR3 sequence (DNA): TGCAGTGTTGGGGCTACGGGGATCTACGAGCAGTACTTC. Its translation is CSVGATGIYEQYF.

This clonotype was seen repeatedly, ten times or more. The chain combines TRBV11-3 with TRBJ2-1, with a weak D call TRBD2 (6 bases). The CDR3 spans 14 residues. Germline lookup yields CDR1 SGHNT and CDR2 YENEEA. V lost 3 bases and J lost 1, with 7 bases in between. This chain's CDR3 is CASSLGGSYNEQFF. DNA of the CDR3: TGTGCCAGCAGCTTGGGGGGTTCCTACAATGAGCAGTTCTTC.

This clonotype was seen many times. The chain recombines TRBV12-3 or TRBV12-4 with TRBJ2-7; TRBD2 might be the D (6 bases). Trimming shortened V by 3 bases and J by 3 bases, and 15 bases separated the two germline ends. The CDR3 has 15 residues. The CDR3 bases are TGTGCCAGCAGTTTTGGGGCGGGAAGAGACTACGAGCAGTACTTC. This codes for CASSFGAGRDYEQYF.

V is TRBV14 and J is TRBJ1-6, with TRBD1 matching 10 bases. Unmatched junction bases numbered 5, after V lost 5 bases and J lost 7 bases. This CDR3 spans 15 amino acids. Germline V gene data show CDR1 as SGHDN and CDR2 as FVKESK. CDR3 sequence (DNA): TGTGCCAGCAGCACATGGACAGGGGGAAATTCACCCCTCCACTTT. It translates to CASSTWTGGNSPLHF.

The CDR3 region is CASSQDDGTLRFWDTEAFF. CDR3 DNA sequence: TGTGCCAGCAGCCAAGATGATGGGACATTAAGATTTTGGGACACTGAAGCTTTCTTT. The V call is TRBV14, the J call TRBJ1-1; D may be TRBD1 (6 bases). V was clipped by 0 bases and J by 3 bases, with 23 bases between them. Germline V gene data show CDR1 as SGHDN and CDR2 as FVKESK. CDR3 length equals 19 residues.

This rearrangement joins TRBV30 to TRBJ2-7; 7 bases match TRBD1. The CDR3 length is 12 residues. V lost 3 bases, J lost 1 base, and 0 bases stayed unmatched. From germline, CDR1 is GTSNPN and CDR2 SVGIG (reference sequence). The CDR3 DNA is TGTGCCTGGAGACAGGGGTCCTACGAGCAGTACTTC. Translation gives CAWRQGSYEQYF. Looking up the rest from reference TRBV30 and TRBJ2-7 gives the full variable domain: SQTIHQWPATLVQPVGSPLSLECTVEGTSNPNLYWYRQAAGRGLQLLFYSVGIGQISSEVPQNLSASRPQDRQFILSSKKLLLSDSGFYLCAWRQGSYEQYFGPGTRLTVT.

This clonotype came up many times. V usage is TRBV10-3 and J usage is TRBJ1-2; weak D call: TRBD1 (6 bases). The CDR3 extends over 16 amino acids. Trimming pared 0 bases from V and 4 bases from J, leaving 15 bases between. Looked up from germline, CDR1 is ENHRY and CDR2 is SYGVKD. CDR3 DNA: TGTGCCATCAGTGAGTCACCCAGGGGCAGTGGCTATGGCTACACCTTC. Translation: CAISESPRGSGYGYTF.

This sequence joins TRBV5-1 and TRBJ2-5; D might be TRBD1 (5 bases). The V gene lost 0 bases and the J gene lost 2 bases, with 17 bases spanning the gap. From germline, CDR1 is SGHRS and CDR2 YFSETQ. This CDR3 is 17 amino acids long. CDR3 bases: TGCGCCAGCAGCTTGGCCGTGGCAGGGTCGCTGCAAGAGACCCAGTACTTC. Its translation: CASSLAVAGSLQETQYF.

The chain couples TRBV7-8 to TRBJ2-1; D is unresolved. V lost 1 base, J lost 0 bases, and 13 bases lay in between. Germline V gene sequence: CDR1 SGHVS, CDR2 FQNEAQ. This CDR3 contains 17 residues. CDR3 sequence reads: CASSLESPPSSYNEQFF. The CDR3 DNA follows: TGTGCCAGCAGCTTAGAGTCCCCCCCGAGCTCCTACAATGAGCAGTTCTTC. Combining the CDR3 with reference TRBV7-8 and TRBJ2-1 gives the whole variable domain GAGVSQSPRYKVAKRGQDVALRCDPISGHVSLFWYQQALGQGPEFLTYFQNEAQLDKSGLPSDRFFAERPEGSVSTLKIQRTQQEDSAVYLCASSLESPPSSYNEQFFGPGTRLTVL.

This clonotype was seen ten or more times. This chain links TRBV11-2 with TRBJ2-3; D not resolved. In germline, CDR1 is SGHAT, CDR2 FQNNGV. Trimming cost V 0 bases and J 13 bases, with 11 bases left between them. The CDR3 length is 12 residues. This CDR3 is CASSLEMGPEYF. The CDR3 DNA reads TGTGCCAGCAGCTTAGAAATGGGCCCGGAGTATTTT.

This clonotype was picked up many times. J is TRBJ1-1 and V is TRBV6-1; 8 bases are a match to TRBD1. This CDR3 spans 14 amino acids. J lost 1 base, V lost 10 bases, and 8 bases had no gene match. Germline V CDR1 and CDR2: MNHNS, SASEGT. This CDR3 is CATRLGQANTEAFF. DNA for the CDR3: TGTGCCACCAGATTGGGACAGGCGAACACTGAAGCTTTCTTT.

This clonotype was observed at least ten times. The chain couples TRBV6-2 or TRBV6-3 to TRBJ2-5; 14 bases match TRBD2. The CDR3 is made up of 18 amino acids. Germline V CDR1 and CDR2: MNHEY, SVGEGT. With V trimmed by 5 bases and J by 3 bases, 11 bases remained unmatched. For the CDR3, the DNA is TGTGCCAGCAGTCGAACATGGACTAGCGGGGGGTCCAAAGAGACCCAGTACTTC. Translation gives CASSRTWTSGGSKETQYF.

V is TRBV7-9 and J is TRBJ1-1, with unresolved D. Trimming stripped 5 bases from V and 3 bases from J, with 4 bases between. Looked up from germline, CDR1 is SEHNR and CDR2 is FQNEAQ (reference sequence). This CDR3 comprises 11 residues. In nucleotides, the CDR3 is TGTGCCAGCAGCCGATACACTGAAGCTTTCTTT. Protein sequence: CASSRYTEAFF.

This clonotype was counted at least ten times. The chain recombines TRBV21-1 with TRBJ2-2; the D call TRBD2 from the table was never checked on the DNA. TRBV21-1 is flagged as a pseudogene. The CDR3 totals 21 residues. The CDR3 is CASQQGWASGKSTQNTGELFF. In DNA, the CDR3 is TGTGCCAGCCAGCAGGGCTGGGCTAGCGGGAAGTCCACCCAGAACACCGGGGAGCTGTTTTTT.

This clonotype has a count of ten or more. This chain uses TRBV3-1 with TRBJ2-5; 10 bases align to TRBD2. Looked up from germline, CDR1 is LGHDT and CDR2 is YNNKEL (reference sequence). The CDR3 length is 15 residues. The V and J ends lost 5 bases and 4 bases, in that order; junction bases with no gene match: 7. CDR3 DNA sequence: TGTGCCAGCAGCTCACAGCGGGGGGGCCGAGAGACCCAGTACTTC. This translates into CASSSQRGGRETQYF.

This chain joins TRBV6-6 and TRBJ2-1; the match to TRBD2 covers 11 bases. The CDR3 length is 14 residues. Per germline, CDR1 MNHNY and CDR2 SVGAGI (reference sequence). Unmatched junction bases numbered 8, after V lost 4 bases and J lost 12 bases. CDR3 in DNA: TGTGCCAGCAGTTGCTCGATAGCGGGGGGGCGGCAGTTCTTC. Translated: CASSCSIAGGRQFF.

In its sample, this clonotype was seen many times. V and J are TRBV29-1 and TRBJ2-7, with D possibly matching TRBD2 (5 bases). This CDR3 has 14 residues. V gave up 0 bases and J gave up 7 bases, with 16 bases separating them. Germline V CDR1 and CDR2: SQVTM, ANQGSEA. DNA for the CDR3: TGCAGCGTTGAAGATCGGCCGGGGATGAGGGAGCAGTACTTC. It codes for CSVEDRPGMREQYF.

This clonotype was seen ten or more times. The gene calls are TRBV3-1 and TRBJ2-1, with TRBD2 matching over 7 bases. Germline trimming cut 4 bases from V and 9 bases from J; bases unmatched to any gene: 9. The germline gives CDR1 LGHDT, CDR2 YNNKEL (reference sequence). This CDR3 spans 14 amino acids. For the CDR3, the DNA is TGTGCCAGCAGCCCCAACGGCGGGAGAAGTGAGCAGTTCTTC. Translation: CASSPNGGRSEQFF.

This clonotype was counted at least ten times. The V gene is TRBV7-6, the J gene TRBJ1-3; no reliable D call. The V end was cut by 4 bases, the J end by 6 bases, with 13 bases between. This CDR3 has 14 residues. Germline CDR1 is SGHVS and CDR2 is FNYEAQ. The CDR3 sequence is CASSSRFQENTIYF. The CDR3 DNA sequence: TGTGCCAGCAGCTCCCGCTTCCAAGAAAACACCATATATTTT.

This clonotype has a count of ten or more. The rearrangement joins TRBV13 to TRBJ1-1; 8 nucleotides line up with TRBD1. V was clipped by 5 bases and J by 5 bases; unmatched bases: 13. CDR1 PRHDT and CDR2 FYEKMQ come from the germline V gene (reference sequence). The CDR3 runs 16 residues. CDR3 in amino acids: CASSPRTGYYWTEAFF. DNA of the CDR3: TGTGCCAGCAGCCCTCGGACAGGGTATTATTGGACTGAAGCTTTCTTT.

This clonotype was counted ten times or more. The CDR3 here is CSAPDSALGAFF. As DNA, the CDR3 is TGCAGTGCCCCAGACAGCGCATTGGGAGCTTTCTTT. The gene calls are TRBV20-1 and TRBJ1-1; D might be TRBD1 (5 bases). The V end was cut by 6 bases, the J end by 10 bases, with 18 bases between. Germline CDR1 DFQATT, CDR2 SNEGSKA (reference sequence). This CDR3 region has 12 residues.

This clonotype was found many times. J is TRBJ1-5 and V is TRBV7-2, with D uncertain. The germline V and J ends were trimmed by 7 bases and 0 bases, with 13 bases remaining between them. Germline V gene lookup returns CDR1 SGHTA and CDR2 FQGNSA. The CDR3 contains 15 residues. CDR3 nucleotides: TGTGCCAGCACTCCGGTACTAAATAGCAATCAGCCCCAGCATTTT. This gives the protein CASTPVLNSNQPQHF.

This clonotype came up many times. This sequence joins TRBV18 and TRBJ2-3; D is ambiguous. CDR1 is KGHSH, CDR2 LQKENI, per germline. V was clipped by 3 bases and J by 5 bases, with 21 bases between them. The CDR3 sequence is 17 residues long. The chain's CDR3 is CASSPAPRGYGEDTQYF. The CDR3 DNA follows: TGTGCCAGCTCACCTGCACCGCGAGGTTACGGTGAAGATACGCAGTATTTT.

The genes are TRBV6-2 or TRBV6-3 and TRBJ2-7; 10 bases match TRBD1. After removal of 9 bases from V and 4 bases from J, the junction contained 12 bases not matched to a gene. The CDR3 spans 15 residues. The germline CDR1 and CDR2 sequences are MNHEY and SVGEGT. The DNA for the CDR3 is TGTGCCAGAGCCCAGGGGGACAGGGGAGAATACGAGCAGTACTTC. This translates into CARAQGDRGEYEQYF.

The gene calls are TRBV20-1 and TRBJ2-1; D gene unclear. The germline CDR1 and CDR2 sequences are DFQATT and SNEGSKA (reference sequence). CDR3 length: 12 amino acids. The V gene lost 2 bases and the J gene lost 4 bases, with 6 bases spanning the gap. The chain's CDR3 is CSARPSYNEQFF. The CDR3 DNA follows: TGCAGTGCTAGACCATCGTACAATGAGCAGTTCTTC.